Reported below is one TCR beta chain. Authors' analysis steps: Quantification of nucleated cells was approximated via reference gene primer amplification. Sequencing was performed with immunoSEQ multiplex PCR; in TCRdb, only in-frame clones are kept and a portion is missing. That table is the source of V, J and clone size, and D and trimming were worked out from the DNA. The sample consists of over 55,000 clones, around 88% of them appearing once. This sample stems from a study of blood T cell repertoires in COVID-19. Study-wide background: Sources were T cells, B-cell-depleted T cells, or PBMCs; the material itself was cDNA or gDNA.

Trimming shortened V by 3 bases and J by 7 bases, and 19 bases separated the two germline ends. Germline CDR1 is WSHSY and CDR2 is SAAADI. The CDR3 is made up of 15 amino acids. Specimen: peripheral blood. This receptor was obtained from a woman of 80 years or more with acute or convalescent COVID-19. The chain is built from TRBV10-2 and TRBJ2-7; D possibly corresponds to TRBD2 (5 bases). CDR3 sequence (DNA): TGCGCCAGCAGTGAAAGTGGTCAGGACCGGAGGGAGCAGTACTTC. This sequence encodes CASSESGQDRREQYF.